This T cell receptor beta chain was found in a study of cytomegalovirus exposure and HLA in healthy donors. Regarding the study as a whole: Rates of TCR association differed by HLA locus in a later analysis, with DRB1 highest and HLA-C lowest. Under in vitro conditions, a few CMV-associated chains were confirmed as specific for CMV antigens. A later analysis linked a missense DCLRE1C variant to TCR beta V- and J-gene trimming.

The primer mix had 60 Vbeta and 13 Jbeta primers. This table comes from immunoSEQ multiplex PCR, and its TCRdb copy is limited to in-frame clones, with some not included. The sample yields 130,000 or so clones, around 70% seen once. Sampled while nominally healthy, donors likely had unrecorded immune exposures. There are 12 residues in the CDR3. J gave up 7 bases and V 4 bases, and 7 bases lay outside the gene matches. The germline CDR1 and CDR2 sequences are GTSNPN and SVGIG (reference sequence). As concerns this clone: Its cognate antigen is unknown.

Sequencing used PBMCs. This receptor was obtained from a man between 35 and 55 years old in good health and CMV-seropositive. The chain links TRBV30 to TRBJ2-7, with 7 bases matching TRBD2. The CDR3 spells CAWTLGRGEQYF. In DNA, the CDR3 is TGTGCCTGGACCCTAGGGAGGGGTGAGCAGTACTTC.